Each of the 4 T cell receptor beta chains below was sequenced from the same sample in a study of blood T cell repertoires in COVID-19. Produced via immunoSEQ multiplex PCR; TCRdb's table is partial and in-frame only. The sample lists 200,000 to 300,000 clones, approximately 81% occurring once. Material: peripheral blood. The receptors come from a man in his 60s with acute or convalescent COVID-19.

The chain links TRBV28 to TRBJ2-2, with TRBD2 identical over 12 bases. There are 17 residues in the CDR3. V shed 5 bases and J 4 bases; nucleotides not matched to a gene: 8. Germline V gene data show CDR1 as MDHEN and CDR2 as SYDVKM. CDR3 in DNA: TGTGCCAGCAGTGAAACTAGCGGGAGGTTTGCCACCGGGGAGCTGTTTTTT. Amino acids: CASSETSGRFATGELFF.

This clone was recorded only once. The sample has other DNA sequences that encode this CDR3 too. V gene TRBV5-1 combines with J gene TRBJ1-1; D not certain. Trimming took off 1 base at V and 0 bases at J, with 7 bases between the two ends. Germline CDR1 is SGHRS and CDR2 is YFSETQ. The CDR3 contains 14 residues. The CDR3 coding sequence is TGCGCCAGCAGCTTGTCCCCGTTGAACACTGAAGCTTTCTTT. Encoded protein: CASSLSPLNTEAFF. The whole variable domain, remainder taken from reference TRBV5-1 and TRBJ1-1, is KAGVTQTPRYLIKTRGQQVTLSCSPISGHRSVSWYQQTPGQGLQFLFEYFSETQRNKGNFPGRFSGRQFSNSRSEMNVSTLELGDSALYLCASSLSPLNTEAFFGQGTRLTVV.

The chain joins TRBV3-1 (or the pseudogene TRBV3-2) to TRBJ2-1; D is undetermined. The V gene's germline CDR1 is LGHDT and CDR2 YNNKEL (reference sequence). The V and J ends lost 3 bases and 5 bases respectively, with 8 bases between them. CDR3 length: 13 amino acids. In DNA, the CDR3 is TGTGCCAGCAGCCATACGAGGAACAATGAGCAGTTCTTC. It translates to CASSHTRNNEQFF.

CDR3 DNA sequence: TGCGCCAGCAGCAACGGACAGGGAGCCTACGAGCAGTACTTC. Its protein is CASSNGQGAYEQYF. The chain links TRBV5-1 to TRBJ2-7, with 8 bases aligning to TRBD1. V lost 4 bases, J lost 2 bases, and 5 bases stayed unmatched. Germline V CDR1 and CDR2: SGHRS, YFSETQ. This CDR3 spans 14 amino acids.